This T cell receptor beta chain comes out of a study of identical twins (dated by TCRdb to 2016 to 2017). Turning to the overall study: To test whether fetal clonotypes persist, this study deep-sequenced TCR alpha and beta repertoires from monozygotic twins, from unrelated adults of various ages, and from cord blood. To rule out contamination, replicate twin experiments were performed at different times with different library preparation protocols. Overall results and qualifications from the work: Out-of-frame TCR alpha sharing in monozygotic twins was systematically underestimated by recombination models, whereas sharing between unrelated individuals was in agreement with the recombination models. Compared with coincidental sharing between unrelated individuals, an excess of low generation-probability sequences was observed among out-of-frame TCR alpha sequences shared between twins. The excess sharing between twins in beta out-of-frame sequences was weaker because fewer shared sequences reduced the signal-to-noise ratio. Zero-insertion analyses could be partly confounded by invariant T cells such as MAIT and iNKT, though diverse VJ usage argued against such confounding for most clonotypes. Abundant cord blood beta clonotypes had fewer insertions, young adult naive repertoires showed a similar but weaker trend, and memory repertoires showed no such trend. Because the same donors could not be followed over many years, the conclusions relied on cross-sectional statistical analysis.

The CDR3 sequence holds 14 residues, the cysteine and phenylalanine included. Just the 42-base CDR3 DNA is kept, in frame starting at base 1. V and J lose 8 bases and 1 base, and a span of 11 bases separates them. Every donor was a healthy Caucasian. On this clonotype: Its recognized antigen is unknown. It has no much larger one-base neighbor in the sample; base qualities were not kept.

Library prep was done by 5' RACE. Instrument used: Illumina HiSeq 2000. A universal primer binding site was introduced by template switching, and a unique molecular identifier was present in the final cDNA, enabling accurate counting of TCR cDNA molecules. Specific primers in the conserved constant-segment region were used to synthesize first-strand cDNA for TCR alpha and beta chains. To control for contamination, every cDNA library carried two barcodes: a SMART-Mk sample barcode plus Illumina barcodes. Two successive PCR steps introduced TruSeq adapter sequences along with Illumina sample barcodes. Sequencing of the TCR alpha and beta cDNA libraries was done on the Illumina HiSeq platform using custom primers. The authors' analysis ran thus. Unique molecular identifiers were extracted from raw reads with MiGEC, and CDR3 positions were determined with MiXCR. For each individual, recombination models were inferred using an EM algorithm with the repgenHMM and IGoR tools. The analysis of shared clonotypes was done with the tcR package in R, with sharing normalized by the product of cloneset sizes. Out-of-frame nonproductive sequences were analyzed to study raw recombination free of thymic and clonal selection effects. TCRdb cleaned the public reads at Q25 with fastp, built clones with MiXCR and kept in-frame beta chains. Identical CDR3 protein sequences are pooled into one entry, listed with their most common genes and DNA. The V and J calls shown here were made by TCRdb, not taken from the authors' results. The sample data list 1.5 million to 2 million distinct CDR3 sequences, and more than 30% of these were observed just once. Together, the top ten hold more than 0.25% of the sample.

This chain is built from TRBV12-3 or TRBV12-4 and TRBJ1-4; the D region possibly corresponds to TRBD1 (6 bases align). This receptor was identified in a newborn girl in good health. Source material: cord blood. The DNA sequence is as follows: TGTGCCAGCGGTACAGGGCGAACTAATGAAAAACTGTTTTTT. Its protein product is CASGTGRTNEKLFF.